A single sample gave rise to the 21 T cell receptor beta chains below, sequenced in a study of shared clonotypes between healthy human individuals. Produced via immunoSEQ multiplex PCR; TCRdb's table is partial and in-frame only. The table shows about 1,800,000 clones, with about 95% occurring only once. The naive CD8 subset, CD45RO-negative cells positively selected for CCR7, excluded terminally differentiated effector memory CD45RA+ cells. Sample: naive CD8+ T cells sorted from blood. The receptors derive from a man in his late teens or twenties in good health.

This clone was recorded only once. The chain uses TRBV2 and TRBJ2-7, with 8 bases that match TRBD1. The CDR3 has 14 amino acids. Germline-derived CDR1 and CDR2 are SNHLY and FYNNEI. With 7 bases clipped from V and 5 bases from J, the junction kept 10 bases outside the gene matches. The CDR3: CASTRTGMAHEQYF. The CDR3 bases are TGTGCCAGCACCAGGACAGGGATGGCCCACGAGCAGTACTTC.

The J gene is TRBJ1-1, the V gene TRBV5-1, with unresolved D. The CDR3 is made up of 15 amino acids. Germline V CDR1 and CDR2: SGHRS, YFSETQ. Trimming removed 0 bases at V and 4 bases at J, with 13 bases between. The CDR3 loop reads CASSLAEDRSTEAFF. The CDR3 bases are TGCGCCAGCAGCTTGGCGGAGGACCGTTCCACTGAAGCTTTCTTT.

Notes on this clone: Other DNA variants within this sample encode the same CDR3. The gene calls are TRBV7-6 and TRBJ2-2; no clear D. The germline CDR1 and CDR2 sequences are SGHVS and FNYEAQ. The V and J ends lost 0 bases and 1 base respectively, with 3 bases between them. This CDR3 comprises 14 residues. The CDR3 DNA sequence: TGTGCCAGCAGCTTAGCCCTGAACACCGGGGAGCTGTTTTTT. It codes for CASSLALNTGELFF.

The V gene is TRBV6-5, the J gene TRBJ2-7; the D gene could be TRBD1 or TRBD2 (5 bases each). V was cut by 4 bases and J by 6 bases, with 16 bases left in between. The germline V gene has CDR1 MNHEY and CDR2 SVGAGI. The CDR3 consists of 14 residues. The CDR3 sequence: CASSSRDGYVEQYF. In nucleotides, the CDR3 is TGTGCCAGCAGTTCCCGGGACGGCTACGTCGAGCAGTACTTC.

This clone showed up just once. This sample also contains other DNA sequences that code for the same CDR3. This sequence joins TRBV7-9 and TRBJ1-2; no firm D call. V was trimmed by 5 bases and J by 2 bases, leaving 6 bases between them. CDR1 is SEHNR, CDR2 FQNEAQ, per germline (reference sequence). The CDR3 runs to 12 residues. The CDR3 nucleotides read TGTGCCAGCAGCGCCGGGAACTATGGCTACACCTTC. Its protein is CASSAGNYGYTF.

The chain carries TRBV6-5 and TRBJ1-2, with 7 positions matching TRBD1. J lost 4 bases, V lost 4 bases, and 3 bases had no gene match. CDR1 MNHEY and CDR2 SVGAGI come from the germline V gene. This CDR3 region has 13 residues. CDR3 region: CASSLGGLYGYTF. The CDR3 region has the DNA TGTGCCAGCAGTTTAGGGGGCCTCTATGGCTACACCTTC.

The rearrangement links TRBV29-1 to TRBJ2-3, with D tentatively TRBD1 (6 bases). The CDR3 sequence is 15 residues long. V gave up 3 bases and J gave up 1 base, with 14 bases separating them. Germline CDR1 is SQVTM and CDR2 is ANQGSEA. The CDR3 bases are TGCAGCGTTGAGGCACAGGGAGACGGCACAGATACGCAGTATTTT. Translated: CSVEAQGDGTDTQYF.

Concerning this clone: The sample has other DNA sequences that encode this CDR3 too. The chain recombines TRBV27 with TRBJ2-2; no clear D gene. The CDR3 is 14 amino acids. The V end was cut by 3 bases, the J end by 2 bases, with 7 bases between. Germline V gene data show CDR1 as MNHEY and CDR2 as SMNVEV (reference sequence). The CDR3 loop reads CASSLLENTGELFF. In DNA, the CDR3 is TGTGCCAGCAGTTTGTTGGAAAACACCGGGGAGCTGTTTTTT.

The genes are TRBV7-9 and TRBJ1-2, with TRBD1 matching over 8 bases. The V segment lost 5 bases and the J segment 8 bases; nucleotides outside the gene matches: 10. The CDR3 runs 14 residues. CDR1 is SEHNR and CDR2 is FQNEAQ in the germline V gene (reference sequence). The CDR3 sequence: CASSAAGTGEGYTF. CDR3 nucleotides: TGTGCCAGCAGCGCAGCCGGGACAGGAGAAGGCTACACCTTC.

Here the CDR3 reads CASSLSPAGYNQPQHF. CDR3 bases: TGTGCCAGCAGTTTATCTCCCGCGGGTTACAATCAGCCCCAGCATTTT. This chain uses TRBV27 with TRBJ1-5, with unresolved D. Germline CDR1 is MNHEY and CDR2 is SMNVEV (reference sequence). The length of the CDR3 is 16 residues. V lost 0 bases and J 3 bases, leaving 12 bases between the germline ends.

CDR3 region: CASSDSTIRDIKNTEAFF. Written as DNA, the CDR3 is TGCGCCAGCAGTGACTCTACCATCCGGGACATAAAGAACACTGAAGCTTTCTTT. The rearrangement links TRBV10-1 to TRBJ1-1, with D possibly matching TRBD1 (6 bases). V lost 3 bases, J lost 1 base, and 21 bases lay in between. The CDR3 covers 18 residues. Germline V gene lookup returns CDR1 WNHNN and CDR2 SYGVQD (reference sequence).

V usage is TRBV4-3 and J usage is TRBJ1-1; D call uncertain. This CDR3 comprises 16 residues. V was cut by 0 bases and J by 6 bases, with 17 bases left in between. Germline V gene data show CDR1 as LGHNA and CDR2 as YSLEER. CDR3 in amino acids: CASSQEYATTRAEAFF. The CDR3 DNA reads as TGCGCCAGCAGCCAAGAATACGCGACAACGAGGGCTGAAGCTTTCTTT.

With regard to this clone: One end of the junction is discordant with germline, which a read error may explain. V gene TRBV5-8 combines with J gene TRBJ1-2, with D unclear. This CDR3 is 10 amino acids long. The V gene's germline CDR1 is SGHTS and CDR2 YDEGEE. CDR3 loop: CASSSAPYSF. The CDR3 bases are TGTGCCAGCAGCTCCGCACCTTACTCCTTC.

The chain combines TRBV5-5 with TRBJ2-7; possibly TRBD1 for D (5 bases). Germline-derived CDR1 and CDR2 are SGHKS and YYEKEE (reference sequence). CDR3 size: 13 residues. Trimming took 4 bases from V and 6 from J, leaving 14 bases between them. CDR3 nucleotide sequence: TGTGCCAGCAGCCCGGACATCACCCCCGAGCAGTACTTC. Its translation: CASSPDITPEQYF. Filled out from reference TRBV5-5 and TRBJ2-7, the complete variable domain reads DAGVTQSPTHLIKTRGQQVTLRCSPISGHKSVSWYQQVLGQGPQFIFQYYEKEERGRGNFPDRFSARQFPNYSSELNVNALLLGDSALYLCASSPDITPEQYFGPGTRLTVT.

The rearrangement uses TRBV4-1 and TRBJ1-5; possible D gene TRBD1, 5 bases. Looked up from germline, CDR1 is MGHRA and CDR2 is YSYEKL. V lost 2 bases to trimming and J lost 6 bases, with 11 bases between them. The CDR3 consists of 14 residues. The DNA for the CDR3 is TGCGCCAGCAGCCAATTAGGGGCAGCTCAGCCCCAGCATTTT. This gives the protein CASSQLGAAQPQHF.

Here the CDR3 reads CASSKGPLEYGYTF. CDR3 coding DNA: TGTGCCAGCTCAAAGGGACCACTGGAATATGGCTACACCTTC. The V and J genes are TRBV18 and TRBJ1-2; maybe TRBD1 (5 bases). CDR1 is KGHSH and CDR2 is LQKENI in the germline V gene. Trimming took off 5 bases at V and 5 bases at J, with 15 bases between the two ends. The CDR3 totals 14 residues.

The chain uses TRBV9 and TRBJ2-4; D is possibly TRBD2 (7 bases). Trimming removed 6 bases at V and 8 bases at J, with 18 bases between. This CDR3 comprises 14 residues. Germline CDR1 is SGDLS and CDR2 is YYNGEE. CDR3 region: CASNPIGGADIQYF. The CDR3 DNA reads as TGTGCCAGCAACCCGATAGGGGGGGCAGACATTCAGTACTTC.

The chain uses TRBV4-3 and TRBJ2-2; maybe TRBD2 (6 bases). The CDR3 has 15 amino acids. CDR1 and CDR2 (germline): LGHNA, YSLEER. Between the trimmed V and J ends, which lost 1 base and 6 bases, there was a span of 12 bases. The CDR3 reads CASSQVEGRAGELFF. The CDR3 DNA reads TGCGCCAGCAGCCAAGTGGAGGGACGGGCCGGGGAGCTGTTTTTT.

Concerning this clone: The sample has other DNA sequences that encode this CDR3 too. The gene calls are TRBV9 and TRBJ1-6, with TRBD1 as a possible D gene (6 bases). The CDR3 contains 13 residues. In germline, CDR1 is SGDLS, CDR2 YYNGEE. V was trimmed by 0 bases and J by 10 bases, leaving 8 bases between them. The CDR3 bases are TGTGCCAGCAGCGTAGGGGGGCACTCACCCCTCCACTTT. This sequence encodes CASSVGGHSPLHF.

The V gene is TRBV16, the J gene TRBJ2-5, with D unclear. CDR1 KGHSY and CDR2 FQNENV come from the germline V gene. The V end lost 4 bases, the J end lost 5 bases, and 8 bases lay between the germline ends. This CDR3 spans 12 amino acids. The CDR3 sequence: CASSPDAETQYF. CDR3 coding DNA: TGTGCCAGCAGCCCCGATGCGGAGACCCAGTACTTC.

Details on this clone: The sample has other DNA sequences that encode this CDR3 too. The chain has TRBV7-9 and TRBJ2-3, with D possibly matching TRBD2 (6 bases). Between the trimmed V and J ends, which lost 6 bases and 0 bases, there was a span of 13 bases. The CDR3 length is 15 residues. Germline V gene sequence: CDR1 SEHNR, CDR2 FQNEAQ (reference sequence). The CDR3 loop reads CASSSGTSSTDTQYF. The CDR3 DNA reads as TGTGCCAGCAGTTCCGGGACTTCTAGCACAGATACGCAGTATTTT. The complete variable domain, with remaining parts taken from reference TRBV7-9 and TRBJ2-3, reads DTGVSQNPRHKITKRGQNVTFRCDPISEHNRLYWYRQTLGQGPEFLTYFQNEAQLEKSRLLSDRFSAERPKGSFSTLEIQRTEQGDSAMYLCASSSGTSSTDTQYFGPGTRLTVL.